These T cell receptor beta chains were read from a single sample in a study of blood T cell repertoires in COVID-19. Profiling relied on immunoSEQ multiplex PCR, and the TCRdb table lists in-frame clones only, not all of them. The data show around 120,000 clones, with about 83% seen just once and 9.7% held by the top ten. Input material: peripheral blood. These receptors came from a middle-aged man with active or convalescent COVID-19. CDR3s include the opening cysteine and the closing phenylalanine or tryptophan. The D gene is left open where the match is weak. The size field is filled for only some rows; it gives once, few, many or a size class.

TRBV5-1,NA,TRBJ1-4,NA,TGCGCCAGCAGCTTGGTAGGACAGACAACTAATGAAAAACTGTTTTTT,CASSLVGQTTNEKLFF
TRBV19,NA,TRBJ1-5,NA,TGTGCCAGTAGTATGGTAGGGGCACAGCCCCAGCATTTT,CASSMVGAQPQHF
TRBV19,NA,TRBJ1-1,once,TGTGCCAGTAGTGTGACCGGACAGCCTGAAGCTTTCTTT,CASSVTGQPEAFF
TRBV18,NA,TRBJ1-3,once,TGTGCCAGCTCACCACCATTGCAGGGAATGGCTGGAAACACCATATATTTT,CASSPPLQGMAGNTIYF
TRBV5-1,NA,TRBJ1-3,few,TGCGCCAGCAGCTTGGCCGGAGGCAGAAGCTCTGGAAACACCATATATTTT,CASSLAGGRSSGNTIYF
TRBV14,NA,TRBJ1-4,NA,TGTGCCAGCAGCCAATTGCCCCGGGAAAAACTGTTTTTT,CASSQLPREKLFF
TRBV10-3,NA,TRBJ1-4,NA,TGTGCCATCAGTGAGTTGGGAGAGGCTAATGAAAAACTGTTTTTT,CAISELGEANEKLFF
TRBV20-1,NA,TRBJ2-5,NA,TGCAGTGCTAGTCCAGGGGGGTTCCCTACGGGGACCCAGTACTTC,CSASPGGFPTGTQYF
TRBV11-2,TRBD1,TRBJ1-5,once,TGTGCCAGCAGCTCCACAGGGGGCAATCAGCCCCAGCATTTT,CASSSTGGNQPQHF
TRBV10-2,TRBD2,TRBJ2-2,NA,TGCGCCAGCAGGGGCGGGGGGGCGAACACCGGGGAGCTGTTTTTT,CASRGGGANTGELFF
TRBV5-1,TRBD2,TRBJ2-7,NA,TGCGCCAGCAGCGTTAAGCTAGCGGGGCAGAGCTCCTACGAGCAGTACTTC,CASSVKLAGQSSYEQYF
TRBV4-2,TRBD2,TRBJ2-7,NA,TGTGCCAGCAGCCATCCTACGCCGGGGGGACGGGGCACCTACGAGCAGTACTTC,CASSHPTPGGRGTYEQYF
TRBV2,TRBD1,TRBJ1-5,NA,TGTGCCAGCAGCGTCGACAGGGGAGAGAGTCAGCCCCAGCATTTT,CASSVDRGESQPQHF
TRBV14,NA,TRBJ2-3,NA,TGTGCCAGCAGCCAAGATAAGAGAAGAGATACGCAGTATTTT,CASSQDKRRDTQYF
TRBV21-1,NA,TRBJ1-4,NA,TGTGCCAGCATCGAACAGGGCGAGGGGGAAAAACTGTTTTTT,CASIEQGEGEKLFF
TRBV6-1,NA,TRBJ1-1,NA,TGTGCCAGCAGTGAATGGATGGGGGGTGAAGCTTTCTTT,CASSEWMGGEAFF
TRBV3-1/TRBV3-2,NA,TRBJ1-5,NA,TGTGCCAGCAGCCCGCTCATCATTTTGACAGGTTGTGATCAGCCCCAGCATTTT,CASSPLIILTGCDQPQHF
TRBV10-3,NA,TRBJ2-1,NA,TGTGCCATCAGTGATGGGGCTGCGGGGCATGAGCAGTTCTTC,CAISDGAAGHEQFF
TRBV12-3/TRBV12-4,NA,TRBJ2-3,NA,TGTGCCAGCAGTTTCAGGGCAGATACGCAGTATTTT,CASSFRADTQYF
TRBV4-3,TRBD1,TRBJ1-1,NA,TGCGCCAGCAGCCAAGGGGACAGGGAAGGGGCTGAAGCTTTCTTT,CASSQGDREGAEAFF
TRBV28,NA,TRBJ1-5,NA,TGTGCCAGCAGTCTGGGACAACTCCAGCATTTT,CASSLGQLQHF
TRBV5-4,TRBD2,TRBJ2-3,NA,TGTGCCAGCAGTTTAGGAGCGGGGGAGTACACAGATACGCAGTATTTT,CASSLGAGEYTDTQYF
TRBV6-4,NA,TRBJ2-3,NA,TGTGCCAGCAGTGACTCGGCAGGGAGCACAGATACGCAGTATTTT,CASSDSAGSTDTQYF
TRBV4-2,NA,TRBJ2-3,NA,TGTGCCAGCAGCCTTGAGCGGAGCACAGATACGCAGTATTTT,CASSLERSTDTQYF
TRBV7-2,TRBD2,TRBJ2-5,NA,TGTGCCAGCGGTGGACTAGCGGGGGGAGGGCACGGGGAGACCCAGTACTTC,CASGGLAGGGHGETQYF
TRBV27,TRBD2,TRBJ2-7,NA,TGTGCCAGCAGTTTAGTAGCGGGGGGATCCTACGAGCAGTACTTC,CASSLVAGGSYEQYF
TRBV10-1,NA,TRBJ2-1,once,TGCGCCAGCAGTGAGTCGGCAGGGGCTCAGTCCAGCTCCTACAATGAGCAGTTCTTC,CASSESAGAQSSSYNEQFF
TRBV27,NA,TRBJ1-5,NA,TGTGCCAGCAGTTTACGGGGGTCGAGCAATCAGCCCCAGCATTTT,CASSLRGSSNQPQHF
TRBV6-5,TRBD1,TRBJ1-1,once,TGTGCCAGCAGCAACCCACAGGGGTTGGCTTTCTTT,CASSNPQGLAFF
TRBV18,TRBD1,TRBJ1-1,NA,TGTGCCAGCTCACCGTTGGCCGGGCAGGGGGCTGGTGAAGCTTTCTTT,CASSPLAGQGAGEAFF
TRBV5-1,TRBD2,TRBJ2-1,NA,TGCGCCAGCAGCTTGGTTCTAGCGGGGGGCGATGAGCAGTTCTTC,CASSLVLAGGDEQFF
TRBV25-1,NA,TRBJ2-5,NA,TGTGCCAGCAGTGATAGTAGCGCCCCCCTAGTGGAGACCCAGTACTTC,CASSDSSAPLVETQYF
TRBV3-1/TRBV3-2,TRBD2,TRBJ2-1,NA,TGTGCCAGCAGCGGAGGACTAGCGGGGTACAATGAGCAGTTCTTC,CASSGGLAGYNEQFF
TRBV6-5,NA,TRBJ2-7,NA,TGTGCCAGCAGCTTTCCTTATAGCGAGCAGTACTTC,CASSFPYSEQYF
TRBV7-2,TRBD1,TRBJ2-5,NA,TGTGCCAGCAGCCTGCGGACAGGCCAAGAGACCCAGTACTTC,CASSLRTGQETQYF
TRBV11-2,NA,TRBJ1-2,NA,TGTGCCAGCAGCTTAGAACCTGAGTATGGCTACACCTTC,CASSLEPEYGYTF
TRBV3-1/TRBV3-2,NA,TRBJ1-4,NA,TGTGCCAGCAGCCAAGTGGCCTTATCCTCTGCAACTAATGAAAAACTGTTTTTT,CASSQVALSSATNEKLFF
TRBV5-6,NA,TRBJ2-7,NA,TGTGCCAGCAGCTCAGGGACACCTGGCTTGCGGGAGCAGTACTTC,CASSSGTPGLREQYF
TRBV7-9,TRBD2,TRBJ2-3,NA,TGTGCCAGCAGCTCGCCTAGCGGGATGCCAGATACGCAGTATTTT,CASSSPSGMPDTQYF
TRBV10-3,NA,TRBJ1-4,NA,TGTGCCGTGGGGGACATGGATAGTCAAAAACTGTTTTTT,CAVGDMDSQKLFF
TRBV5-6,NA,TRBJ1-1,NA,TGTGCCAGCAGCTTGGCTCGGGGGAACACTGAAGCTTTCTTT,CASSLARGNTEAFF
TRBV5-5,TRBD1,TRBJ1-2,NA,TGTGCCAGCAATGTACCGGGACAGCCCTATGGCTACACCTTC,CASNVPGQPYGYTF